The 32 T cell receptor beta chains reported below all come from one sample, sequenced in a study of blood T cell repertoires in COVID-19. Generated by immunoSEQ multiplex PCR, the TCRdb table keeps only in-frame clones and is missing some. The sample contains 150,000 to 200,000 clones, around four fifths of which appear only once. The sequenced sample consisted of peripheral blood. The receptor source for this set is a woman in her twenties or thirties with acute or convalescent COVID-19.

The chain combines TRBV28 with TRBJ1-2; D uncertain. Germline V gene sequence: CDR1 MDHEN, CDR2 SYDVKM. V was trimmed by 3 bases and J by 1 base, leaving 6 bases between them. The CDR3 length is 13 residues. CDR3 DNA sequence: TGTGCCAGCAGTTTGGAGGATAACTATGGCTACACCTTC. This codes for CASSLEDNYGYTF.

The CDR3 reads CASSQDGGKGVDEQFF. CDR3 nucleotide sequence: TGCGCCAGCAGCCAAGATGGGGGGAAAGGGGTAGATGAGCAGTTCTTC. The chain carries TRBV4-3 and TRBJ2-1; D may be TRBD2 (6 bases). Between the trimmed V and J ends, which lost 0 bases and 8 bases, there was a span of 17 bases. Germline assignment: CDR1 LGHNA and CDR2 YSLEER. The CDR3 spans 16 residues.

This chain joins TRBV30 and TRBJ1-4; D remains ambiguous. CDR1 and CDR2 (germline): GTSNPN, SVGIG (reference sequence). The CDR3 is 17 amino acids. Trimming left V 0 bases short and J 2 bases short, with 16 bases between. Here the CDR3 reads CAWSVVDPFGTNEKLFF. Here the CDR3 DNA reads TGTGCCTGGAGTGTCGTAGACCCTTTCGGGACTAATGAAAAACTGTTTTTT. Full variable domain (remainder filled in from reference TRBV30 and TRBJ1-4): SQTIHQWPATLVQPVGSPLSLECTVEGTSNPNLYWYRQAAGRGLQLLFYSVGIGQISSEVPQNLSASRPQDRQFILSSKKLLLSDSGFYLCAWSVVDPFGTNEKLFFGSGTQLSVL.

The chain carries TRBV9 and TRBJ2-1, with 7 bases that match TRBD1. Germline CDR1 is SGDLS and CDR2 is YYNGEE. CDR3 length equals 16 residues. V dropped 0 bases and J dropped 5; count of bases not matched to a gene: 8. Here the CDR3 DNA reads TGTGCCAGCAGCGTAGTGGGCAGGGGGTCCAACAATGAGCAGTTCTTC. Amino acid sequence: CASSVVGRGSNNEQFF.

The rearrangement uses TRBV6-6 and TRBJ2-4; D unresolved. Germline CDR1 and CDR2: MNHNY and SVGAGI (reference sequence). V was pared by 6 bases and J by 6 bases, with 15 bases between. The CDR3 covers 14 residues. The CDR3 region is CASRATSAVNIQYF. The CDR3 DNA reads TGTGCCAGCAGGGCCACATCGGCGGTAAACATTCAGTACTTC.

The chain has TRBV5-8 and TRBJ2-3; D unclear. V lost 2 bases to trimming and J lost 3 bases, with 7 bases between them. Per the germline V gene, CDR1 is SGHTS and CDR2 is YDEGEE. This CDR3 is 13 amino acids long. The CDR3 is CASSFFRTDTQYF. CDR3 nucleotide sequence: TGTGCCAGCAGCTTTTTTCGGACAGATACGCAGTATTTT.

This chain links TRBV28 with TRBJ1-5; 7 bases line up with TRBD1. In germline, CDR1 is MDHEN, CDR2 SYDVKM. The CDR3 is 16 residues long. V shed 6 bases and J 3 bases; nucleotides not matched to a gene: 11. The CDR3 loop is CASSPTRDSYNQPQHF. In DNA form, the CDR3 reads TGTGCCAGCAGCCCTACCCGGGACAGTTACAATCAGCCCCAGCATTTT.

V is TRBV5-1 and J is TRBJ1-2; TRBD1 aligns across 7 bases. J lost 5 bases, V lost 0 bases, and 4 bases had no gene match. The CDR3 length is 14 residues. Germline CDR1 SGHRS, CDR2 YFSETQ. CDR3 region: CASSLGQGTYGYTF. CDR3 DNA: TGCGCCAGCAGCTTGGGACAGGGAACATATGGCTACACCTTC.

The chain recombines TRBV6-5 with TRBJ2-5, with D perhaps TRBD2 (6 bases). Germline values: CDR1 MNHEY, CDR2 SVGAGI. This CDR3 has 15 residues. Trimming pared 6 bases from V and 7 bases from J, leaving 21 bases between. The CDR3, as DNA: TGTGCCAGCAGATCCCATGAGAGAGCGGAGGGGACCCAGTACTTC. This gives the protein CASRSHERAEGTQYF.

The chain couples TRBV7-9 to TRBJ1-3, with D maybe TRBD1 (5 bases). CDR1 and CDR2 from the germline V gene are SEHNR and FQNEAQ (reference sequence). The CDR3 loop spans 15 amino acids. Trimming cost V 6 bases and J 0 bases, with 12 bases left between them. CDR3 amino acids: CASRDQGSSGNTIYF. The DNA for the CDR3 is TGTGCCAGCAGGGACCAGGGAAGCTCTGGAAACACCATATATTTT.

This chain connects TRBV5-1 to TRBJ2-5; D is possibly TRBD2 (6 bases). V was pared by 5 bases and J by 4 bases, with 24 bases between. The CDR3 has 17 amino acids. The V gene's germline CDR1 is SGHRS and CDR2 YFSETQ. The CDR3 bases are TGCGCCAGCAGACGAGCACGGGGGACCCCGATGGGAGAGACCCAGTACTTC. This gives the protein CASRRARGTPMGETQYF.

The chain joins TRBV13 to TRBJ2-3; 9 nucleotides line up with TRBD1. Germline CDR1 and CDR2: PRHDT and FYEKMQ (reference sequence). CDR3 length: 15 residues. After removal of 6 bases from V and 5 bases from J, the junction contained 9 bases not matched to a gene. The CDR3: CASSSDRGREDTQYF. In DNA, the CDR3 is TGTGCCAGCAGTTCGGACAGGGGAAGGGAAGATACGCAGTATTTT.

This chain connects TRBV2 to TRBJ2-2, with 15 bases matching TRBD2. CDR3 length equals 16 residues. J lost 6 bases, V lost 4 bases, and 3 bases had no gene match. CDR1 and CDR2 from the germline V gene are SNHLY and FYNNEI. The CDR3 sequence is CASSVGLAGGPGELFF. In DNA form, the CDR3 reads TGTGCCAGCAGTGTTGGACTAGCGGGGGGGCCCGGGGAGCTGTTTTTT.

The chain joins TRBV3-1 (or the pseudogene TRBV3-2) to TRBJ1-6; 8 bases agree with TRBD1. V was pared by 3 bases and J by 2 bases, with 6 bases of the junction left unmatched. CDR3 length: 17 residues. CDR1 is LGHDT and CDR2 is YNNKEL in the germline V gene (reference sequence). The CDR3 sequence: CASSHAGTGPYNSPLHF. The CDR3 nucleotides read TGTGCCAGCAGCCATGCCGGGACAGGTCCCTATAATTCACCCCTCCACTTT.

This sequence joins TRBV19 and TRBJ2-2; maybe TRBD1 (6 bases). In germline, CDR1 is LNHDA, CDR2 SQIVND (reference sequence). Between the trimmed V and J ends, which lost 1 base and 7 bases, there was a span of 10 bases. CDR3 length: 14 amino acids. The CDR3 protein is CASSIAGAGGELFF. The DNA of the CDR3 is TGTGCCAGTAGTATAGCAGGGGCGGGCGGGGAGCTGTTTTTT.

This chain links TRBV9 with TRBJ1-6; 7 nucleotides align to TRBD1. The CDR3 is 12 amino acids. Per the germline V gene, CDR1 is SGDLS and CDR2 is YYNGEE. The V gene end was trimmed by 5 bases and the J gene end by 10 bases; junction bases not matched to a gene: 3. This CDR3 is CASSTGASPLHF. CDR3 DNA: TGTGCCAGCAGTACAGGGGCCTCACCCCTCCACTTT.

The chain has TRBV4-2 and TRBJ2-1; tentative D call: TRBD2 (5 bases). Trimming removed 2 bases from V and 4 bases from J, with 18 bases in between. CDR1 LGHNA and CDR2 YNFKEQ come from the germline V gene. This CDR3 comprises 17 residues. The chain's CDR3 is CASSQSRTGKLYNEQFF. CDR3 bases: TGTGCCAGCAGCCAAAGCCGCACCGGGAAGCTATACAATGAGCAGTTCTTC.

This chain connects TRBV5-1 to TRBJ2-5; maybe TRBD2 (6 bases). Trimming stripped 4 bases from V and 1 base from J, with 14 bases between. In germline, CDR1 is SGHRS, CDR2 YFSETQ. The CDR3 extends over 15 amino acids. The CDR3 loop is CASSGSGTLQETQYF. The CDR3 bases are TGCGCCAGCAGCGGTTCCGGGACTCTCCAAGAGACCCAGTACTTC.

The chain recombines TRBV6-2 or TRBV6-3 with TRBJ1-1; no firm D call. V lost 2 bases, J lost 5 bases, and 9 bases lay in between. CDR1 is MNHEY, CDR2 SVGEGT, per germline. The CDR3 extends over 13 amino acids. The CDR3 here is CASSYARVTEAFF. CDR3 nucleotide sequence: TGTGCCAGCAGTTACGCTCGGGTAACTGAAGCTTTCTTT.

The chain joins TRBV5-4 to TRBJ2-7, with a possible D match to TRBD2 (6 bases). This CDR3 region has 15 residues. In germline, CDR1 is SGHNT, CDR2 YYREEE (reference sequence). V lost 4 bases, J lost 4 bases, and 18 bases lay in between. CDR3 DNA: TGTGCCAGCAGCCCATCTTTTTCGGGGGATTACGAGCAGTACTTC. Its translation is CASSPSFSGDYEQYF.

The chain combines TRBV5-6 with TRBJ2-3; D possibly corresponds to TRBD2 (6 bases). V shed 3 bases and J shed 4 bases, with 15 bases lying between them. This CDR3 contains 15 residues. Germline CDR1 is SGHDT and CDR2 is YYEEEE. CDR3 in DNA: TGTGCCAGCAGCTGGGGACTCCCCAGCGCAGATACGCAGTATTTT. It specifies CASSWGLPSADTQYF.

The rearrangement uses TRBV10-3 and TRBJ2-5; 11 nucleotides align to TRBD1. From germline, CDR1 is ENHRY and CDR2 SYGVKD. The junction had 0 bases not matched to a gene; V was cut back by 4 bases and J by 2 bases. The CDR3 loop spans 14 amino acids. The CDR3 DNA reads as TGTGCCATCAGTGGGGACAGGGGGCAAGAGACCCAGTACTTC. Translating gives CAISGDRGQETQYF.

The rearrangement uses TRBV9 and TRBJ1-1, with unresolved D. Germline assignment: CDR1 SGDLS and CDR2 YYNGEE. V was clipped by 4 bases and J by 8 bases, with 15 bases between them. The CDR3 totals 13 residues. CDR3 in DNA: TGTGCCAGCAGCAGATGGGAGCAGGAGGAAGCTTTCTTT. Translated: CASSRWEQEEAFF.

This clone was found a few times. The CDR3 reads CASSQVASGGPNTGELFF. The CDR3 DNA follows: TGTGCCAGCAGCCAAGTGGCTAGCGGGGGGCCGAACACCGGGGAGCTGTTTTTT. V and J are TRBV3-1 (or the pseudogene TRBV3-2) and TRBJ2-2; 11 bases agree with TRBD2. The CDR3 is 18 amino acids. Germline V gene lookup returns CDR1 LGHDT and CDR2 YNNKEL (reference sequence). The V segment lost 1 base and the J segment 0 bases; nucleotides outside the gene matches: 4.

The chain links TRBV7-2 to TRBJ1-5; D gene unclear. V was pared by 1 base and J by 3 bases, with 4 bases between. Germline-derived CDR1 and CDR2 are SGHTA and FQGNSA. CDR3 length: 13 amino acids. CDR3 region: CASSLDLNQPQHF. The CDR3 DNA is TGTGCCAGCAGCTTAGATCTCAATCAGCCCCAGCATTTT.

The J gene is TRBJ2-1, the V gene TRBV5-6; 7 nucleotides line up with TRBD2. The V segment lost 4 bases and the J segment 7 bases; nucleotides outside the gene matches: 14. Germline V CDR1 and CDR2: SGHDT, YYEEEE. The CDR3 length is 16 residues. The CDR3 spells CASSHPSSGFGNEQFF. The DNA of the CDR3 is TGTGCCAGCAGCCATCCAAGTAGCGGGTTTGGTAATGAGCAGTTCTTC.

This clone was found once. The chain is built from TRBV6-5 and TRBJ1-5; weak D call: TRBD1 (6 bases). Germline values: CDR1 MNHEY, CDR2 SVGAGI. The CDR3 runs 14 residues. V was cut by 6 bases and J by 3 bases, with 12 bases left in between. The CDR3 loop reads CASSSGAVNQPQHF. In DNA, the CDR3 is TGTGCCAGCAGCTCAGGGGCCGTCAATCAGCCCCAGCATTTT.

The rearrangement uses TRBV27 and TRBJ2-5; TRBD2 matches at 10 bases. This CDR3 has 16 residues. Germline CDR1 is MNHEY and CDR2 is SMNVEV (reference sequence). V shed 5 bases, J shed 5 bases, and the junction held 11 bases outside the gene matches. The CDR3 sequence is CASSPYAGAGGETQYF. DNA of the CDR3: TGTGCCAGCAGTCCCTACGCCGGAGCGGGAGGGGAGACCCAGTACTTC.

This clone was seen only once. This chain links TRBV18 with TRBJ1-2; tentative D call: TRBD1 (5 bases). Germline CDR1 reads KGHSH; CDR2 reads LQKENI. This CDR3 has 14 residues. The V gene lost 0 bases and the J gene lost 2 bases, with 7 bases spanning the gap. CDR3 DNA sequence: TGTGCCAGCTCACCACCACAGGAGAACTATGGCTACACCTTC. Translation: CASSPPQENYGYTF.

This clone was seen more than once but under ten times. The V and J genes are TRBV2 and TRBJ1-4; 8 nucleotides line up with TRBD1. There are 14 residues in the CDR3. Germline V CDR1 and CDR2: SNHLY, FYNNEI. V was clipped by 5 bases and J by 5 bases; unmatched bases: 4. The CDR3 loop is CASSPDRENEKLFF. CDR3 DNA sequence: TGTGCCAGCAGTCCGGACAGGGAAAATGAAAAACTGTTTTTT.

The chain has TRBV7-2 and TRBJ2-5; TRBD1 matches 12 bases. CDR3 size: 16 residues. Per germline, CDR1 SGHTA and CDR2 FQGNSA. With 3 bases clipped from V and 4 bases from J, the junction kept 6 bases outside the gene matches. CDR3: CASSFPGTGGAETQYF. For the CDR3, the DNA is TGTGCCAGCAGCTTTCCCGGGACAGGGGGCGCAGAGACCCAGTACTTC.

This clone has a single count. The chain couples TRBV4-3 to TRBJ1-2, with D tentatively TRBD1 (6 bases). CDR3 length: 15 amino acids. From germline, CDR1 is LGHNA and CDR2 YSLEER. Trimming cost V 2 bases and J 2 bases, with 12 bases left between them. CDR3: CASSQYLRGNYGYTF. The CDR3 nucleotides are TGCGCCAGCAGCCAATACCTCAGGGGAAACTATGGCTACACCTTC.